Following are 14 T cell receptor beta chains from one sample sequenced in a study of blood T cell repertoires in COVID-19. Sequencing used immunoSEQ multiplex PCR; TCRdb keeps in-frame clones, though not all of them. The table has around 250,000 clones, roughly four fifths seen once. Material for sequencing was PBMCs or T cells enriched from blood (not recorded which). The receptors stem from a man between 45 and 60 years old who had recovered from COVID-19.

V usage is TRBV7-2 and J usage is TRBJ2-1; no definite D call. The V end lost 1 base, the J end lost 5 bases, and 9 bases lay between the germline ends. Germline loops: CDR1 SGHTA, CDR2 FQGNSA. The CDR3 contains 14 residues. The CDR3: CASSLVAVDNEQFF. Written as DNA, the CDR3 is TGTGCCAGCAGCTTAGTAGCAGTCGACAATGAGCAGTTCTTC.

Points on this clone: A junction boundary mismatches the germline segment, possibly from a read error. This chain joins TRBV7-9 and TRBJ2-1; 12 nucleotides match TRBD2. This CDR3 contains 15 residues. Germline V gene sequence: CDR1 SEHNR, CDR2 FQNEAQ (reference sequence). This CDR3 reads CASSLAGGPYNEQFF. CDR3 coding DNA: TGTGCCAGCAGCCTAGCGGGGGGGCCCTACAATGAGCAGTTCTTC.

This chain uses TRBV2 with TRBJ2-3; TRBD2 agrees at 11 bases. This CDR3 spans 20 amino acids. Trimming at V came to 8 bases and at J to 1 base, leaving 20 bases not matched to a gene. CDR1 is SNHLY and CDR2 is FYNNEI in the germline V gene. CDR3 region: CASENHWTSGFNFGTDTQYF. The CDR3 DNA follows: TGTGCCAGCGAGAACCATTGGACTAGCGGGTTTAATTTCGGCACAGATACGCAGTATTTT.

The V and J genes are TRBV6-5 and TRBJ1-6, with D possibly being TRBD1 (6 bases). CDR1 is MNHEY, CDR2 SVGAGI, per germline. V lost 7 bases to trimming and J lost 4 bases, with 11 bases between them. The CDR3 totals 14 residues. The CDR3 DNA follows: TGTGCCAGCACCAAAACAGGGTATAATTCACCCCTCCACTTT. As protein: CASTKTGYNSPLHF.

The chain links TRBV10-1 to TRBJ1-2; D is ambiguous. Looked up from germline, CDR1 is WNHNN and CDR2 is SYGVQD (reference sequence). This CDR3 has 13 residues. V was clipped by 4 bases and J by 2 bases, with 8 bases between them. The CDR3 is CASSAYGNYGYTF. In nucleotides, the CDR3 is TGCGCCAGCAGTGCGTACGGGAACTATGGCTACACCTTC.

This clone was found once. A read error may account for a junction end that differs from germline. CDR3 DNA sequence: TGTGCCAGCTCGCCACAGGGGAACATTCAGTACTTC. The encoded protein is CASSPQGNIQYF. The rearrangement uses TRBV18 and TRBJ2-4; 7 bases are a match to TRBD1. CDR1 and CDR2 from the germline V gene are KGHSH and LQKENI. The CDR3 length is 12 residues. The full variable domain, rest sourced from reference TRBV18 and TRBJ2-4, is NAGVMQNPRHLVRRRGQEARLRCSPMKGHSHVYWYRQLPEEGLKFMVYLQKENIIDESGMPKERFSAEFPKEGPSILRIQQVVRGDSAAYFCASSPQGNIQYFGAGTRLSVL.

The gene calls are TRBV21-1 and TRBJ2-7; TRBD1 was called by the table and not checked on the DNA. TRBV21-1 is labeled a pseudogene. The CDR3 runs 17 residues. The CDR3, as DNA: TGTGCCAGCAGCAAAAGATCGACAGGGAGGCCACCCTACGAGCAGTACTTC. Translation gives CASSKRSTGRPPYEQYF.

The CDR3: CASSEWRQGKQPQHF. The CDR3 DNA sequence: TGTGCCAGCAGTGAATGGCGACAGGGGAAGCAGCCCCAGCATTTT. J is TRBJ1-5 and V is TRBV6-1; TRBD1 aligns across 8 bases. Per the germline V gene, CDR1 is MNHNS and CDR2 is SASEGT. V shed 2 bases, J shed 7 bases, and the junction held 7 bases outside the gene matches. The CDR3 runs 15 residues.

The chain employs TRBV7-2 and TRBJ2-3, with 7 positions matching TRBD2. The CDR3 sequence is 17 residues long. V gave up 3 bases and J gave up 0 bases; unmatched junction bases: 9. Per the germline V gene, CDR1 is SGHTA and CDR2 is FQGNSA. The chain's CDR3 is CASSFGLGGLSTDTQYF. CDR3 bases: TGTGCCAGCAGCTTCGGTTTGGGGGGACTAAGCACAGATACGCAGTATTTT.

The chain links TRBV18 to TRBJ2-7; D ambiguous. This CDR3 contains 14 residues. Germline values: CDR1 KGHSH, CDR2 LQKENI. V gave up 5 bases and J gave up 0 bases, with 11 bases separating them. CDR3 nucleotides: TGTGCCAGCTCAGGGCGCGCCAGCTCCTACGAGCAGTACTTC. This sequence encodes CASSGRASSYEQYF.

The V gene is TRBV23-1, the J gene TRBJ2-5; D unresolved. TRBV23-1 is noted as an ORF with a role that remains uncertain. CDR3 length: 10 amino acids. Trimming took 6 bases from V and 5 from J, leaving 4 bases between them. CDR3 residues: CASSQETQYF. CDR3 bases: TGCGCCAGCAGCCAGGAGACCCAGTACTTC.

CDR3 residues: CASSTRQGRTEAFF. CDR3 bases: TGCGCCAGCAGCACGCGACAGGGTCGGACTGAAGCTTTCTTT. The chain links TRBV5-1 to TRBJ1-1, with 7 bases lining up with TRBD1. Germline V gene sequence: CDR1 SGHRS, CDR2 YFSETQ. The V gene end was trimmed by 4 bases and the J gene end by 5 bases; junction bases not matched to a gene: 8. This CDR3 spans 14 amino acids.

The CDR3 protein is CATSRTGGGYGYTF. Here the CDR3 DNA reads TGTGCCACCAGCAGGACAGGGGGTGGCTATGGCTACACCTTC. V usage is TRBV15 and J usage is TRBJ1-2; TRBD1 aligns across 9 bases. This CDR3 comprises 14 residues. V shed 3 bases, J shed 4 bases, and the junction held 3 bases outside the gene matches. The germline CDR1 and CDR2 sequences are LNHNV and YYDKDF (reference sequence).

This sequence joins TRBV5-1 and TRBJ1-1; D might be TRBD1 (6 bases). This CDR3 has 15 residues. Looked up from germline, CDR1 is SGHRS and CDR2 is YFSETQ. Trimming took 4 bases from V and 1 from J, leaving 14 bases between them. The CDR3 region has the DNA TGCGCCAGCAGCCCGAGGGGGGGAACGAACACTGAAGCTTTCTTT. It is translated as CASSPRGGTNTEAFF.